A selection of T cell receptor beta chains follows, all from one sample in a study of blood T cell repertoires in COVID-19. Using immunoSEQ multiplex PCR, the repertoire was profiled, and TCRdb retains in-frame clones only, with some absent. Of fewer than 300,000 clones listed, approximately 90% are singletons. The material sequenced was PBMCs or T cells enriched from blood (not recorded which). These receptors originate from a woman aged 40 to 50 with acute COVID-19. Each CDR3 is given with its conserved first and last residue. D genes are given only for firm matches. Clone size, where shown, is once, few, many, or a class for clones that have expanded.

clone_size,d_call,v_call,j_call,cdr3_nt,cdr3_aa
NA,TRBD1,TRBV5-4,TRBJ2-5,TGTGCCAGCAGCTTGACAGGGGTTGAGACCCAGTACTTC,CASSLTGVETQYF
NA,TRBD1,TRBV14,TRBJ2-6,TGTGCCAGCAGCCGAGGGGGCTTCTCTGGGGCCAACGTCCTGACTTTC,CASSRGGFSGANVLTF
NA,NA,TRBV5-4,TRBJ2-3,TGTGCCAGCAGCGGGAGAGGGTCAGATACGCAGTATTTT,CASSGRGSDTQYF
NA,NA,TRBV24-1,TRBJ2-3,TGTGCCACCAGGCGGGAAGTCACAGATACGCAGTATTTT,CATRREVTDTQYF
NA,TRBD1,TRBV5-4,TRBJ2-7,TGTGCCAGCAGCTTGCCACCGGGACAGTCCTACGAGCAGTACTTC,CASSLPPGQSYEQYF
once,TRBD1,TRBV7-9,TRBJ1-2,TGTGCCAGCAGCTTCTTGACAGGGTTTGTTTTGAGTGGCTACACCTTC,CASSFLTGFVLSGYTF
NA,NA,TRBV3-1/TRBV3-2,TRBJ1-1,TGTGCCAGCAGCCAAAACCCCGGGATTGAAGCTTTCTTT,CASSQNPGIEAFF
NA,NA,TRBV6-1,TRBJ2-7,TGTGCCAGCAGTGATAGCGTTTACGAGCAGTACTTC,CASSDSVYEQYF
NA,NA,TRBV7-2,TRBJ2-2,TGTGCCAGCAGCTCCACTAGCATCCGGGCCGGGGAGCTGTTTTTT,CASSSTSIRAGELFF
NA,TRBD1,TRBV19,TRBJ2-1,TGTGCCAGTAGTACGGGACAGGGGGTTAATGAGCAGTTCTTC,CASSTGQGVNEQFF
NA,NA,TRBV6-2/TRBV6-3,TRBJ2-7,TGTGCCAGCAGTTCGGTAGCCTACGAGCAGTACTTC,CASSSVAYEQYF
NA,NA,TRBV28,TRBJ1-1,TGTGCCAGCAGTTTGGGGGAGGGTCTGAGGCCGAACACTGAAGCTTTCTTT,CASSLGEGLRPNTEAFF
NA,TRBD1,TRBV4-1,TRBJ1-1,TGCGCCAGCAGCGATACCGGGACAGGGGGAACTGAAGCTTTCTTT,CASSDTGTGGTEAFF
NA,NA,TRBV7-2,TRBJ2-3,TGTGCCAGCAGCTTAGTCCGCGCCCTTTACACAGATACGCAGTATTTT,CASSLVRALYTDTQYF
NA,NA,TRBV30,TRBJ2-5,TGTGCCGTCAGGCGGGGAAACAAAGAGACCCAGTACTTC,CAVRRGNKETQYF
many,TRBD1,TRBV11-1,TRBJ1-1,TGTGCCAGCAGCTCCTACAGGGGGCTGGATGAAGCTTTCTTT,CASSSYRGLDEAFF
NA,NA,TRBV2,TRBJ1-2,TGTGCCAGCAGTGACTCTTTTACTCATGGCTACACCTTC,CASSDSFTHGYTF
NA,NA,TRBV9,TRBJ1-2,TGTGCCAGCAGCGTAGAAGAGGATTCTGGCTACACCTTC,CASSVEEDSGYTF
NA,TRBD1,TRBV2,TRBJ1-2,TGTGCCAGCACCCAGGGACAGGGTTGGATCTATGGCTACACCTTC,CASTQGQGWIYGYTF
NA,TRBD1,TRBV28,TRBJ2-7,TGTGCCAGCAGCCCCCAGGGGGTATCCTACGAGCAGTACTTC,CASSPQGVSYEQYF
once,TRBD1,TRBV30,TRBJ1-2,TGTGCCTGGAGCAAACAGGGGGAATATGATGGCTACACCTTC,CAWSKQGEYDGYTF
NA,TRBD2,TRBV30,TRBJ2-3,TGTGCCTGGAGGAGCGGGGACCAGACAGATACGCAGTATTTT,CAWRSGDQTDTQYF
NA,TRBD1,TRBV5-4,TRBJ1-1,TGTGCCAGCAGAGACGGACAGGATCAATCTGAAGCTTTCTTT,CASRDGQDQSEAFF
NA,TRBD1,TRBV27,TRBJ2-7,TGTGCCAGCAGTTTATGGGGACAGGGGGCGGTACCTTACGAGCAGTACTTC,CASSLWGQGAVPYEQYF
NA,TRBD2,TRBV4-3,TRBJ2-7,TGCGCCAGCAGAAACCGTCAACTAGCGGGAGGTTCATACGAGCAGTACTTC,CASRNRQLAGGSYEQYF
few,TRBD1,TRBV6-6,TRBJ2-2,TGTGCCAGCAGTCCGTCCGACAGGGTTGGGCTCGGCACCGGGGAGCTGTTTTTT,CASSPSDRVGLGTGELFF
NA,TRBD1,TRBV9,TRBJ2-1,TGTGCCAGCAGCGTAGAGGGACAGGGGGTCGATGAGCAGTTCTTC,CASSVEGQGVDEQFF
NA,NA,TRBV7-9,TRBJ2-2,TGTGCCAGCAGCTTACCCGTTTCAGGGGGGACCGGGGAGCTGTTTTTT,CASSLPVSGGTGELFF
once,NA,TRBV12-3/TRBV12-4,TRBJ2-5,TGTGCCAGCAGTTTTTCGGAGACCCAGTACTTC,CASSFSETQYF
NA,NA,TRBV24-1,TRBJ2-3,TGTGCCACCAGTGACTCAACCGGACAGGAGGGTCTAGATACGCAGTATTTT,CATSDSTGQEGLDTQYF
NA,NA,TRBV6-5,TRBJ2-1,TGTGCCAGCAGTTACCGGAGCTCCTACAATGAGCAGTTCTTC,CASSYRSSYNEQFF
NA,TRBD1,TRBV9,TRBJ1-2,TGTGCCAGCAGCTTGGGACAGGGGGTTTACTATGGCTACACCTTC,CASSLGQGVYYGYTF
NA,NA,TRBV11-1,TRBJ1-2,TGTGCCAGCAGCCCACCTGGGAAGGGGAATGGCTACACCTTC,CASSPPGKGNGYTF